A single sample gave rise to the 20 T cell receptor beta chains below, sequenced in a study of T cell responses to AZD1222 COVID-19 vaccine. The assay was immunoSEQ multiplex PCR, and TCRdb's table has in-frame clones only and misses some. The profile shows 95,000 to 150,000 clones, just under 90% of them singletons. This specimen was peripheral blood, taken on day 0 of AZD1222 vaccination. These receptors all stem from an adult in good health.

This clone is a singleton in its sample. The gene calls are TRBV6-4 and TRBJ2-1; D not resolved. This CDR3 is built from 13 residues. CDR1 is MRHNA, CDR2 SNTAGT, per germline. Trimming pared 5 bases from V and 7 bases from J, leaving 12 bases between. In nucleotides, the CDR3 is TGTGCCAGCAGTCCCTCCCTACAAAATGAGCAGTTCTTC. This gives the protein CASSPSLQNEQFF.

The chain employs TRBV7-2 and TRBJ2-1, with TRBD2 matching 10 bases. V gave up 2 bases and J gave up 0 bases; unmatched junction bases: 7. CDR1 SGHTA and CDR2 FQGNSA come from the germline V gene. CDR3 length: 18 residues. The CDR3 loop is CASSLKRTSGLSYNEQFF. In DNA, the CDR3 is TGTGCCAGCAGCTTAAAGCGGACTAGCGGCCTCTCCTACAATGAGCAGTTCTTC. Variable domain in full (rest from reference TRBV7-2 and TRBJ2-1): GAGVSQSPSNKVTEKGKDVELRCDPISGHTALYWYRQSLGQGLEFLIYFQGNSAPDKSGLPSDRFSAERTGGSVSTLTIQRTQQEDSAVYLCASSLKRTSGLSYNEQFFGPGTRLTVL.

CDR3 protein: CATSDGGQVGTQYF. The CDR3 DNA follows: TGTGCCACCAGTGATGGTGGACAGGTTGGGACCCAGTACTTC. V is TRBV24-1 and J is TRBJ2-5; 7 bases are shared with TRBD1. J gave up 7 bases and V 3 bases, and 7 bases lay outside the gene matches. This CDR3 is 14 amino acids long. The germline CDR1 and CDR2 sequences are KGHDR and SFDVKD.

This sequence joins TRBV19 and TRBJ2-1, with 8 bases aligning to TRBD2. The CDR3 has 15 amino acids. Losses at the gene ends were 3 bases for V and 1 base for J; bases not matched to a gene: 2. Germline values: CDR1 LNHDA, CDR2 SQIVND (reference sequence). Here the CDR3 DNA reads TGTGCCAGTAGTATGGGCGGGAGGTCCTACAATGAGCAGTTCTTC. Protein product: CASSMGGRSYNEQFF. The full variable domain, rest sourced from reference TRBV19 and TRBJ2-1, is DGGITQSPKYLFRKEGQNVTLSCEQNLNHDAMYWYRQDPGQGLRLIYYSQIVNDFQKGDIAEGYSVSREKKESFPLTVTSAQKNPTAFYLCASSMGGRSYNEQFFGPGTRLTVL.

This sequence joins TRBV3-1 (or the pseudogene TRBV3-2) and TRBJ2-1; TRBD2 aligns across 13 bases. Trimming at V came to 4 bases and at J to 2 bases, leaving 8 bases not matched to a gene. From germline, CDR1 is LGHDT and CDR2 YNNKEL (reference sequence). CDR3 length: 18 amino acids. The CDR3 bases are TGTGCCAGCAGCCTACCGGGACTAGCGGGAATCGCCTACAATGAGCAGTTCTTC. This sequence encodes CASSLPGLAGIAYNEQFF.

The chain couples TRBV28 to TRBJ2-2, with D possibly matching TRBD1 (5 bases). The CDR3 extends over 13 amino acids. The V gene lost 8 bases and the J gene lost 5 bases, with 12 bases spanning the gap. CDR1 and CDR2 (germline): MDHEN, SYDVKM. CDR3 DNA: TGTGCCAGCGGAAGGCAGGGAACCGGGGAGCTGTTTTTT. Translated, it gives CASGRQGTGELFF.

The gene calls are TRBV15 and TRBJ1-1; 9 bases fit TRBD1. The CDR3 length is 16 residues. Trimming removed 2 bases from V and 4 bases from J; junction bases left unmatched: 8. CDR1 and CDR2 (germline): LNHNV, YYDKDF (reference sequence). CDR3 nucleotides: TGTGCCACCAGCAGACCAGGGACAGGGAGACTCACTGAAGCTTTCTTT. Encoded protein: CATSRPGTGRLTEAFF.

The chain links TRBV25-1 to TRBJ1-1; no definite D call. Germline-derived CDR1 and CDR2 are MGHDK and SYGVNS. The CDR3 length is 13 residues. V was pared by 4 bases and J by 1 base, with 7 bases between. CDR3 region: CASSVKTNTEAFF. In DNA, the CDR3 is TGTGCCAGCAGTGTCAAGACGAACACTGAAGCTTTCTTT. Variable domain in full (rest from reference TRBV25-1 and TRBJ1-1): EADIYQTPRYLVIGTGKKITLECSQTMGHDKMYWYQQDPGMELHLIHYSYGVNSTEKGDLSSESTVSRIRTEHFPLTLESARPSHTSQYLCASSVKTNTEAFFGQGTRLTVV.

This chain uses TRBV3-1 (or the pseudogene TRBV3-2) with TRBJ1-2; D is possibly TRBD1 (5 bases). The length of the CDR3 is 16 residues. The germline V gene has CDR1 LGHDT and CDR2 YNNKEL (reference sequence). Trimming took off 1 base at V and 0 bases at J, with 12 bases between the two ends. Here the CDR3 DNA reads TGTGCCAGCAGCCAAGGGGGGGGACGGACTAACTATGGCTACACCTTC. Residues: CASSQGGGRTNYGYTF.

This clone has more than one count but fewer than ten. This chain links TRBV29-1 with TRBJ1-5, with 7 bases aligning to TRBD1. The CDR3 runs to 14 residues. Germline CDR1 reads SQVTM; CDR2 reads ANQGSEA. The trim removed 6 bases at V and 2 bases at J, leaving 7 bases unmatched. CDR3 region: CSVRQGPGNQPQHF. In nucleotides, the CDR3 is TGCAGCGTCAGACAGGGACCTGGCAATCAGCCCCAGCATTTT.

The chain combines TRBV30 with TRBJ2-1; 10 bases fit TRBD2. Germline V gene lookup returns CDR1 GTSNPN and CDR2 SVGIG (reference sequence). With 4 bases clipped from V and 6 bases from J, the junction kept 9 bases outside the gene matches. This CDR3 comprises 15 residues. CDR3 coding DNA: TGTGCCTGGACTCACGGACTAGCGGTAGGCAATGAGCAGTTCTTC. This translates into CAWTHGLAVGNEQFF.

Here the CDR3 DNA reads TGCAGCGTTGAAACACAGGAGAACACTGAAGCTTTCTTT. Encoded protein: CSVETQENTEAFF. This rearrangement joins TRBV29-1 to TRBJ1-1; a weak D match, TRBD1 (5 bases). CDR1 and CDR2 (germline): SQVTM, ANQGSEA. V gave up 2 bases and J gave up 1 base, with 8 bases separating them. The CDR3 has 13 residues.

The chain links TRBV25-1 to TRBJ1-2; tentative D call: TRBD1 (5 bases). Germline CDR1 reads MGHDK; CDR2 reads SYGVNS. V lost 6 bases and J lost 1, with 6 bases in between. The CDR3 runs to 12 residues. The CDR3, as DNA: TGTGCCAGCAGGGACAATAACTATGGCTACACCTTC. Translated: CASRDNNYGYTF.

This clone was counted a few times. The rearrangement joins TRBV28 to TRBJ1-1, with a possible D match to TRBD1 (5 bases). The CDR3 consists of 15 residues. CDR1 and CDR2 (germline): MDHEN, SYDVKM. V dropped 6 bases and J dropped 3 bases, with 17 bases sitting between them. The DNA for the CDR3 is TGTGCCAGCAGCCCCGCCAGGGCTTTTGACACTGAAGCTTTCTTT. It specifies CASSPARAFDTEAFF.

The gene calls are TRBV6-5 and TRBJ2-7, with D possibly matching TRBD2 (6 bases). The length of the CDR3 is 16 residues. V dropped 4 bases and J dropped 0 bases, with 16 bases sitting between them. Germline lookup yields CDR1 MNHEY and CDR2 SVGAGI. The CDR3 protein is CASSSLAAVSSYEQYF. The DNA of the CDR3 is TGTGCCAGCAGTTCGTTAGCGGCCGTGAGCTCCTACGAGCAGTACTTC.

The V and J genes are TRBV2 and TRBJ1-2, with D unresolved. V was cut by 5 bases and J by 6 bases, with 16 bases left in between. Per germline, CDR1 SNHLY and CDR2 FYNNEI. The CDR3 consists of 14 residues. CDR3 residues: CASSLDWTGDGYTF. The DNA for the CDR3 is TGTGCCAGCAGTTTAGACTGGACGGGTGATGGCTACACCTTC.

This clone has a handful of counts. This rearrangement joins TRBV7-9 to TRBJ2-7; tentative D call: TRBD2 (6 bases). Trimming shortened V by 5 bases and J by 0 bases, and 17 bases separated the two germline ends. This CDR3 has 16 residues. Germline loops: CDR1 SEHNR, CDR2 FQNEAQ (reference sequence). CDR3 nucleotides: TGTGCCAGCAGCGAATCTGCGGGACTGAGCTCCTACGAGCAGTACTTC. Translated, it gives CASSESAGLSSYEQYF.

The V gene is TRBV6-4, the J gene TRBJ1-2; no firm D call. V shed 6 bases and J shed 0 bases, with 8 bases lying between them. CDR3 length equals 13 residues. Germline V gene lookup returns CDR1 MRHNA and CDR2 SNTAGT. CDR3 DNA sequence: TGTGCCAGCAGCAAAGAACCTAACTATGGCTACACCTTC. Its protein product is CASSKEPNYGYTF.

J is TRBJ2-3 and V is TRBV6-8, with TRBD2 matching over 14 bases. Germline CDR1 reads MNHGY; CDR2 reads SAAAGT. The CDR3 runs to 12 residues. The CDR3 spells CRGGTSGGAQYF. The CDR3 nucleotides are TGTCGGGGAGGGACTAGCGGGGGTGCGCAGTATTTT.

V gene TRBV29-1 combines with J gene TRBJ2-5, with D tentatively TRBD1 or TRBD2 (7 bases each). V dropped 4 bases and J dropped 4 bases, with 13 bases sitting between them. CDR1 and CDR2 from the germline V gene are SQVTM and ANQGSEA. The CDR3 is made up of 13 amino acids. The CDR3 nucleotides are TGCAGCGTTGGGGGCAGGGGGGGAGAGACCCAGTACTTC. It is translated as CSVGGRGGETQYF.